This T cell receptor beta chain was identified in a study of blood T cell repertoires in COVID-19. About the study: Sites in the United States, Italy and Spain provided acute and convalescent COVID-19 samples.

Source study methods: Counts of nucleated cells, estimated from reference gene primer amplification, were obtained. Assay: immunoSEQ multiplex PCR; the TCRdb copy retains only in-frame clones and omits some. V and J calls and clone size come straight from that table; D and trimming were deduced from the DNA. The sample shows some 63,000 clones, about 82% of them seen only once. V shed 4 bases, J shed 5 bases, and the junction held 7 bases outside the gene matches. The germline CDR1 and CDR2 sequences are GTSNPN and SVGIG (reference sequence). The CDR3 contains 14 residues. Sequenced: peripheral blood. V is TRBV30 and J is TRBJ1-4, with 7 nucleotides matching TRBD1. The sequence was collected from a human donor in a cohort sampled during active COVID-19. The chain's CDR3 is CAWTSGTANEKLFF. The CDR3 bases are TGTGCCTGGACTAGCGGGACAGCGAATGAAAAACTGTTTTTT. The variable domain in full, completed from reference TRBV30 and TRBJ1-4, reads SQTIHQWPATLVQPVGSPLSLECTVEGTSNPNLYWYRQAAGRGLQLLFYSVGIGQISSEVPQNLSASRPQDRQFILSSKKLLLSDSGFYLCAWTSGTANEKLFFGSGTQLSVL.